A selection of T cell receptor beta chains follows, all from one sample in a study of beta chain features in type 1 diabetes. Produced via immunoSEQ multiplex PCR; TCRdb's table is partial and in-frame only. The profile shows 600,000 to 700,000 clones, 9.5% to 15% of them singletons. Specimen: naive CD4+ T cells from blood. The source of these receptors is a man aged 30-40 years with type 1 diabetes. The CDR3 runs from the conserved cysteine through the conserved F or W. Each record gives: D gene, clone size, V gene, J gene, CDR3 DNA, CDR3 protein. D genes are given only for firm matches. Size is omitted from some rows. Given values are once, few, many or a class for expanded clones.

>-|few|TRBV9|TRBJ2-2
TGTGCCAGCAGCGTCCCCGGGGGCACCGGGGAGCTGTTTTTT
CASSVPGGTGELFF
>-|few|TRBV9|TRBJ1-6
TGTGCCAGCAGCGTGAACAGGCAGGGGTCTTCACCCCTCCACTTT
CASSVNRQGSSPLHF
>-|-|TRBV19|TRBJ1-5
TGTGCCAGTGGGCTATATAGCAATCAGCCCCAGCATTTT
CASGLYSNQPQHF
>-|few|TRBV6-5|TRBJ2-1
TGTGCCAGTGGGCCAGGGGGGAATGAGCAGTTCTTC
CASGPGGNEQFF
>TRBD2|-|TRBV11-2|TRBJ2-5
TGTGCCAGCAGCGGCCAGGCGGGGGGCATCTGGGAGACCCAGTACTTC
CASSGQAGGIWETQYF
>TRBD1|-|TRBV6-5|TRBJ2-1
TGTGCCAGCAGTTTCGGGACAGGGAAGACTGAGCAGTTCTTC
CASSFGTGKTEQFF
>TRBD1|-|TRBV29-1|TRBJ1-2
TGCAGCAACTTCGACAGGGCACACTATGGCTACACCTTC
CSNFDRAHYGYTF
>-|few|TRBV4-3|TRBJ2-1
TGCGCCAGCAGCCGAGAGGGCGAGTTTCCCTACAATGAGCAGTTCTTC
CASSREGEFPYNEQFF
>-|few|TRBV5-1|TRBJ1-2
TGCGCCAGCAGCTTGGACAGAAACTATGGCTACACCTTC
CASSLDRNYGYTF
>-|few|TRBV14|TRBJ1-6
TGTGCCAGCAGCCTCAGGGTAACGGGAAATTCACCCCTCCACTTT
CASSLRVTGNSPLHF
>-|-|TRBV19|TRBJ1-1
TGTGCCAGTAGTACCTTCGACATGAACACTGAAGCTTTCTTT
CASSTFDMNTEAFF
>TRBD1|few|TRBV29-1|TRBJ1-1
TGCAGCGTTTCGACAGGGGGGGACACTGAAGCTTTCTTT
CSVSTGGDTEAFF
>-|few|TRBV7-2|TRBJ2-7
TGTGCCAGCAGCTTAGCACAGGACCGAGAGCAGTACTTC
CASSLAQDREQYF
>TRBD2|-|TRBV19|TRBJ2-7
TGTGCCAGTAGTACCTCCCTAGCGGGGGGGGTGCTTGGCGAGCAGTACTTC
CASSTSLAGGVLGEQYF
>-|-|TRBV6-1|TRBJ2-6
TGTGCCAGCAGGCAGAGCTCTGGGGCCAACGTCCTGACTTTC
CASRQSSGANVLTF
>TRBD1|-|TRBV4-2|TRBJ2-7
TGTGCCAGCAGACCACAGGGGCTAGGGAGCTCCTACGAGCAGTACTTC
CASRPQGLGSSYEQYF
>-|few|TRBV9|TRBJ1-3
TGTGCCAGCAGCGCTCCGTCCGAGGCGGCGGGAAACACCATATATTTT
CASSAPSEAAGNTIYF
>-|-|TRBV6-1|TRBJ2-3
TGTGCCAGCAGTGAACAGTATACGCAGTATTTT
CASSEQYTQYF
>-|-|TRBV6-1|TRBJ1-1
TGTGCCAGCAGCGGTAGGGGACGGCCGAACACTGAAGCTTTCTTT
CASSGRGRPNTEAFF
>-|-|TRBV5-1|TRBJ2-7
TGCGCCAGCAGCTTTGAGAGCCTCCTGCACTTC
CASSFESLLHF
>TRBD1|-|TRBV28|TRBJ2-2
TGTGCCAGCAGTTACGACAGGGGGTCCGGGGAGCTGTTTTTT
CASSYDRGSGELFF
>-|few|TRBV30|TRBJ1-5
TGTGCCTGGGGAGGTAGCAATCAGCCCCAGCATTTT
CAWGGSNQPQHF
>-|few|TRBV7-2|TRBJ1-4
TGTGCCAGCAGCCACCCTGTCGGAACGGGTGAAAAACTGTTTTTT
CASSHPVGTGEKLFF
>-|few|TRBV7-9|TRBJ2-7
TGTGCCAGCAGCTTAGGGGGCCACTCCTACGAGCAGTACTTC
CASSLGGHSYEQYF
>-|few|TRBV5-1|TRBJ1-2
TGCGCCAGCAGTCTGGAAATAAGCTATGGCTACACCTTC
CASSLEISYGYTF
>TRBD1|-|TRBV7-8|TRBJ1-1
TGTGCCAGCAGGCAGACAGGGGTGAACACTGAAGCTTTCTTT
CASRQTGVNTEAFF
>-|few|TRBV6-6|TRBJ1-6
TGTGCCAGCAGTTCAGGGGTCTATAATTCACCCCTCCACTTT
CASSSGVYNSPLHF
>-|few|TRBV6-6|TRBJ1-3
TGTGCCAGCAGTTACTCGACGGCCGGAAACACCATATATTTT
CASSYSTAGNTIYF
>-|few|TRBV19|TRBJ2-5
TGTGCCAGTAGTATGCAGTACCAAGAGACCCAGTACTTC
CASSMQYQETQYF
>-|-|TRBV10-1|TRBJ2-1
TGCGCCAGCAGTGTGTTCGATGAGCAGTTCTTC
CASSVFDEQFF
>-|few|TRBV28|TRBJ2-1
TGTGCCAGCAGTATGGTCCGGGTGGGGAATGAGCAGTTCTTC
CASSMVRVGNEQFF
>-|few|TRBV9|TRBJ1-2
TGTGCCAGCAGCGTCAGACCGGGCTGGGATGGCTACACCTTC
CASSVRPGWDGYTF
>-|-|TRBV28|TRBJ2-4
TGTGCCAGCAGTTTTCTCCGGAACATTCAGTACTTC
CASSFLRNIQYF
>-|few|TRBV29-1|TRBJ2-3
TGCAGCGTTGAACGCAGGGGAGATACGCAGTATTTT
CSVERRGDTQYF
>-|few|TRBV5-4|TRBJ1-4
TGTGCCAGCAGCTTGGCGGGGAGGCTTGAAAAACTGTTTTTT
CASSLAGRLEKLFF
>TRBD2|-|TRBV2|TRBJ2-3
TGTGCCAGCAGACTAGCGGGAGGCACAGATACGCAGTATTTT
CASRLAGGTDTQYF
>-|-|TRBV29-1|TRBJ2-5
TGCAGCGGGAGACAGAATCAAGAGACCCAGTACTTC
CSGRQNQETQYF
>TRBD2|few|TRBV7-2|TRBJ2-1
TGTGCCAGCAGCCCTAAAGGGACTAGCGGAGGATACAATGAGCAGTTCTTC
CASSPKGTSGGYNEQFF
>TRBD1|-|TRBV19|TRBJ2-3
TGTGCCAGTAGTATACAGGGGGTCGCAGATACGCAGTATTTT
CASSIQGVADTQYF
>-|-|TRBV9|TRBJ1-2
TGTGCCAGCAGCGTAGCTTCTCTACTATCCTATGGCTACACCTTC
CASSVASLLSYGYTF